This is a list of T cell receptor beta chains from one sample in a study of cytomegalovirus exposure and HLA in healthy donors. Data came from immunoSEQ multiplex PCR; TCRdb stores just in-frame clones and leaves some out. Of roughly 120,000 clones detected, around 87% appear once; the ten largest clones hold around 6%. The specimen was PBMCs. The receptor source for this set is a woman in her late teens or twenties in good health and CMV-seropositive. The CDR3 runs from the conserved cysteine through the conserved F or W. D genes are given only for firm matches. The size of a clone is reported for some rows only, either as once, few or many, or as a class for expanded clones.

CDR3aa	CDR3nt	abundance	v_gene	j_gene	d_gene
CASSDARGVDTQYF	TGTGCCAGCAGTGACGCGCGGGGGGTAGATACGCAGTATTTT	.	TRBV25-1	TRBJ2-3	TRBD2
CASSLSLAGGAYNEQFF	TGTGCCAGCAGCTTATCACTAGCGGGAGGGGCCTACAATGAGCAGTTCTTC	.	TRBV11-3	TRBJ2-1	TRBD2
CASSLFSGRPSYNEQFF	TGTGCCAGCAGCTTGTTTAGCGGGAGGCCCTCCTACAATGAGCAGTTCTTC	.	TRBV13	TRBJ2-1	TRBD2
CASSPPGQGPGTEAFF	TGTGCCAGCAGCCCACCGGGACAGGGGCCGGGGACTGAAGCTTTCTTT	.	TRBV9	TRBJ1-1	TRBD1
CASSFRPTSGEPYEQYF	TGTGCCAGCAGCTTTCGGCCCACTAGCGGGGAACCCTACGAGCAGTACTTC	.	TRBV11-2	TRBJ2-7	TRBD2
CASKTSGIGKETQYF	TGTGCCAGTAAGACTAGCGGGATCGGGAAAGAGACCCAGTACTTC	.	TRBV19	TRBJ2-5	TRBD2
CASSFAGLGSPLHF	TGTGCCAGCAGCTTTGCAGGGTTGGGATCACCCCTCCACTTT	.	TRBV7-6	TRBJ1-6	.
CASSLGRGRNTEAFF	TGCGCCAGCAGCTTGGGCAGGGGCAGGAACACTGAAGCTTTCTTT	.	TRBV5-1	TRBJ1-1	.
CASSKGTGDSNQPQHF	TGTGCCAGCAGCAAGGGGACAGGGGATAGCAATCAGCCCCAGCATTTT	.	TRBV7-6	TRBJ1-5	TRBD1
CASSLAGVFLGSRETQYF	TGTGCCAGCAGTCTAGCGGGGGTTTTTCTAGGTAGCAGGGAGACCCAGTACTTC	.	TRBV2	TRBJ2-5	TRBD2
CASSLAGEDTQYF	TGTGCCAGCAGCTTAGCGGGAGAAGATACGCAGTATTTT	.	TRBV7-3	TRBJ2-3	TRBD2
CASSVQGPYEQYF	TGTGCCAGCAGTGTCCAGGGCCCCTACGAGCAGTACTTC	.	TRBV2	TRBJ2-7	.
CATSHRDREKLFF	TGTGCCACGTCCCACAGGGATCGGGAAAAACTGTTTTTT	.	TRBV6-1	TRBJ1-4	.
CACSQGVPGNTIYF	TGTGCCTGCTCCCAGGGTGTCCCTGGAAACACCATATATTTT	.	TRBV30	TRBJ1-3	.
CASSLVAGNTEAFF	TGTGCCAGCAGCTTAGTTGCAGGGAACACTGAAGCTTTCTTT	.	TRBV11-2	TRBJ1-1	.
CASSQAKVGQSNYEQYF	TGCGCCAGCAGCCAAGCGAAAGTTGGACAGTCGAACTACGAGCAGTACTTC	.	TRBV4-1	TRBJ2-7	.
CASSQSFLGTRGETQYF	TGCGCCAGCAGCCAATCTTTCCTTGGGACTAGGGGGGAGACCCAGTACTTC	.	TRBV4-3	TRBJ2-5	TRBD2
CAIREDRRSYEQYF	TGTGCCATCAGAGAAGACAGACGCTCCTACGAGCAGTACTTC	.	TRBV10-3	TRBJ2-7	.
CASSFEGGAQHF	TGTGCCAGCAGCTTTGAAGGGGGTGCCCAGCATTTT	.	TRBV13	TRBJ1-5	.
CASNFLGGSNQPQHF	TGTGCCAGCAATTTTCTAGGCGGTAGCAATCAGCCCCAGCATTTT	.	TRBV9	TRBJ1-5	.
CASSLGGRGAYNEQFF	TGTGCCAGCAGCTTGGGCGGGAGAGGCGCCTACAATGAGCAGTTCTTC	.	TRBV5-6	TRBJ2-1	TRBD2
CAADRTGISYGYTF	TGTGCCGCTGATCGGACAGGTATATCCTATGGCTACACCTTC	.	TRBV30	TRBJ1-2	TRBD1
CASTEGQGWTEAFF	TGTGCCAGCACCGAGGGACAGGGGTGGACTGAAGCTTTCTTT	few	TRBV2	TRBJ1-1	TRBD1